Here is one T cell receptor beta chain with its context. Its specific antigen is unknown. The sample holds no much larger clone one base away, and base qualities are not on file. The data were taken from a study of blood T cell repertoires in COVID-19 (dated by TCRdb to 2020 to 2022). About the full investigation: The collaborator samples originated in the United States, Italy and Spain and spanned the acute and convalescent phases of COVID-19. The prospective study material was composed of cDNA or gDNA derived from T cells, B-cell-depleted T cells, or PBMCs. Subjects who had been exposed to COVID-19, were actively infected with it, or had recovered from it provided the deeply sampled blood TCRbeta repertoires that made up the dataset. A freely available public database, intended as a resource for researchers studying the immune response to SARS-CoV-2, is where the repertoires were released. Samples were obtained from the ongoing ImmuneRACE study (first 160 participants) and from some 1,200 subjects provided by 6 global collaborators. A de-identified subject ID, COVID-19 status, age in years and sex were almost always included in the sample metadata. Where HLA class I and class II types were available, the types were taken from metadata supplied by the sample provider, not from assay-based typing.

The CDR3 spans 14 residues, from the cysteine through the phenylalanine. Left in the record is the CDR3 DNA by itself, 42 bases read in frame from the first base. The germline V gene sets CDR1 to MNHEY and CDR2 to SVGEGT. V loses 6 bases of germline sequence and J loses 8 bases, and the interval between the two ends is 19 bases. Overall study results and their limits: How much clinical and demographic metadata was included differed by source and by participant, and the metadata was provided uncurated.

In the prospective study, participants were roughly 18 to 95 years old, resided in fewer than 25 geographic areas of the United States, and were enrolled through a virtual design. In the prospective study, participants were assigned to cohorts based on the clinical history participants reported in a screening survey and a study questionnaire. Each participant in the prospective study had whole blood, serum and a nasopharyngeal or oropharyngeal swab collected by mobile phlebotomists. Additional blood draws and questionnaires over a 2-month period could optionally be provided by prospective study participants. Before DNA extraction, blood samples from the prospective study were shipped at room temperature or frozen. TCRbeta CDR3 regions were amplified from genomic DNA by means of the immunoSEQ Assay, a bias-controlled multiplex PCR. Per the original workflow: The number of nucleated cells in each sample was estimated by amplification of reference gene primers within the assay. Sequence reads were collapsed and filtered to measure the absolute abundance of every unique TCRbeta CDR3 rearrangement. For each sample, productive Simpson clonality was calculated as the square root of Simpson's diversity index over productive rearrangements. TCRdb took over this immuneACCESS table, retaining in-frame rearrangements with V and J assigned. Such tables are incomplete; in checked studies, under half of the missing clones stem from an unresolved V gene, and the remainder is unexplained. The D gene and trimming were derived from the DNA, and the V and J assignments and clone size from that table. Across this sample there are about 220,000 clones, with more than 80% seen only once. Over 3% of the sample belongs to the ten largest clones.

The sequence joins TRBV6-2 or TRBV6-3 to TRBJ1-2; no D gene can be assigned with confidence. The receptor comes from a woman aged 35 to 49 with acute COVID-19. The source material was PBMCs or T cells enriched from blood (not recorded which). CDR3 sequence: CASSDSGSNIGYTF. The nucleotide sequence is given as TGTGCCAGCAGCGACTCCGGGTCCAATATCGGCTACACCTTC.